These T cell receptor beta chains were read from a single sample in a study of blood T cells in healthy people across ages. One entry per CDR3 protein, called by TCRdb with MiXCR from the 5' RACE reads. The sample shows over 500,000 distinct CDR3 sequences, roughly half of them seen only once. Sequencing was done on a sample of blood. The receptors come from a woman older than 75 in good health. CDR3s include the opening cysteine and the closing phenylalanine or tryptophan. The D gene is left open where the match is weak. The size field is filled for only some rows; it gives once, few, many or a size class.

D	size	V	J	DNA	CDR3
NA	NA	TRBV6-5	TRBJ2-4	TGTGCCAGCAGAAGTAGCGGACTGGGAGAAAACATTCAGTACTTC	CASRSSGLGENIQYF
TRBD1	NA	TRBV10-3	TRBJ1-3	TGTGCCATCGCCGCGCAGGGGGCTGGAAACACCATATATTTT	CAIAAQGAGNTIYF
TRBD1	few	TRBV20-1	TRBJ2-2	TGCAGTGCTAGGGTTCCCCCGGGACAGGGGAACACCGGGGAGCTGTTTTTT	CSARVPPGQGNTGELFF
NA	NA	TRBV6-2/TRBV6-3	TRBJ2-7	TGTGCCAGCAGTTTTCGGGGAGACACGCCTTCCTGCGAGCAGTACTTC	CASSFRGDTPSCEQYF
NA	many	TRBV28	TRBJ2-7	TGTGTCAGTCAGGGACAAACCTACGAGCAGTACTTC	CVSQGQTYEQYF
NA	many	TRBV12-3/TRBV12-4	TRBJ1-2	TGTGCCAGCAGTGTCCTCCGGGAGGTGGGCTACACCTTC	CASSVLREVGYTF
NA	once	TRBV14	TRBJ1-2	TGTGCCAGCAGCGAGGCGACAGTATCCGGCTACACCTTC	CASSEATVSGYTF
NA	many	TRBV7-3	TRBJ2-5	TGTGCCAGCAGCTTATCTTACAGCCAAGAGACCCAGTACTTC	CASSLSYSQETQYF
TRBD2	once	TRBV7-3	TRBJ2-3	TGTGCCTGCAGCCTCGGGACTAGCGGCACAGATACGCAGTATTTT	CACSLGTSGTDTQYF
NA	NA	TRBV12-3/TRBV12-4	TRBJ2-3	TGTGCCAGCAGTTTGGGGAGAACAGTCGGGGGAGATACGCAGTATTTT	CASSLGRTVGGDTQYF
TRBD1	NA	TRBV10-2	TRBJ2-3	TGCGCCAGCAGTGAGTCTCGTAACAGGGGAAGCACAGATACGCAGTATTTT	CASSESRNRGSTDTQYF
NA	few	TRBV5-6	TRBJ1-6	TGTGCCAGCAGCTTCACTACTGGGGCAGGGGCTAGAGGGACACCCCTCCACTTT	CASSFTTGAGARGTPLHF